This TCR beta chain was identified in a study of TIL therapy for anti-PD-1-resistant metastatic lung cancer. This clone was detected a few times. Regarding time point: pre-treatment sample, taken before nivolumab and TIL therapy. Pleural nodules or supraclavicular lymph nodes made up most of the excised metastases sampled. The libraries were made with immunoSEQ v3. Method: immunoSEQ multiplex PCR; TCRdb's copy keeps in-frame clones and lacks some. Counted here are approximately 24,000 clones, around 77% occurring once; the ten biggest clones make up around 7.2%. V shed 0 bases and J shed 6 bases, with 15 bases lying between them. Germline V lookup: CDR1 SGHRS, CDR2 YFSETQ. The CDR3 runs 15 residues.

V is TRBV5-1 and J is TRBJ1-2; D is unresolved. This TCR was sampled from a person between 25 and 79 years old with non-small cell lung cancer. Material: tumor tissue, obtained at baseline. CDR3 loop: CASSLDSNGPHGYTF. Here the CDR3 DNA reads TGCGCCAGCAGCTTGGACAGTAATGGGCCCCATGGCTACACCTTC.